This note documents a single T cell receptor (beta chain) sequence. Its antigen is not known. V was clipped by 7 bases and J by 4 bases, with 15 bases between them. From germline, CDR1 is LNHDA and CDR2 SQIVND (reference sequence). The CDR3 sequence is 14 residues long. These data originate in a study of early stage breast cancer tumors. Study-level information: About 70% of the 16 invasive tumors were ER+, PR+ and HER2-. Regarding the study as a whole: Tumor and normal breast were distinguished via blood comparison in most of the 16 patients. Commonly generated sequences made up most enriched TCRB sequences shared between patients.

TCRdb's table, derived via immunoSEQ multiplex PCR, lists solely in-frame clones and lacks some. This table holds about 48,000 clones, 65% to 90% found once. This receptor was taken from a person between 50 and 60 years old with breast cancer. Sequencing was done on a sample of blood. The rearrangement joins TRBV19 to TRBJ2-3, with D unclear. CDR3 sequence: CASTWGPGADTQYF. DNA for the CDR3: TGTGCCAGTACTTGGGGTCCTGGGGCAGATACGCAGTATTTT. Full variable domain (missing parts from reference TRBV19 and TRBJ2-3): DGGITQSPKYLFRKEGQNVTLSCEQNLNHDAMYWYRQDPGQGLRLIYYSQIVNDFQKGDIAEGYSVSREKKESFPLTVTSAQKNPTAFYLCASTWGPGADTQYFGPGTRLTVL.